The 13 T cell receptor beta chains below were found in one sample sequenced in a study of T cell responses to AZD1222 COVID-19 vaccine. The data were produced by immunoSEQ multiplex PCR, yet TCRdb's version contains in-frame clones alone and is incomplete. In the table there are 95,000 to 150,000 clones, about 91% of which are singletons. Here the sequenced sample was peripheral blood, taken on day 0 of AZD1222 vaccination. Receptors originate from an adult in good health.

The chain uses TRBV2 and TRBJ2-2; D gene uncertain. V was cut by 3 bases and J by 5 bases, with 10 bases left in between. Germline lookup yields CDR1 SNHLY and CDR2 FYNNEI. There are 14 residues in the CDR3. The CDR3 here is CASSDGFTTGELFF. CDR3 bases: TGTGCCAGCAGTGATGGGTTTACGACCGGGGAGCTGTTTTTT.

This chain's CDR3 is CASRATGLYGYTF. For the CDR3, the DNA is TGTGCCAGCAGGGCGACAGGGCTCTATGGCTACACCTTC. V gene TRBV27 combines with J gene TRBJ1-2; 7 nucleotides align to TRBD1. The CDR3 runs to 13 residues. V shed 6 bases and J 4 bases; nucleotides not matched to a gene: 5. CDR1 and CDR2 (germline): MNHEY, SMNVEV (reference sequence).

The chain is built from TRBV6-5 and TRBJ1-6; D gene unclear. Germline V gene data show CDR1 as MNHEY and CDR2 as SVGAGI. Trimming removed 7 bases at V and 6 bases at J, with 10 bases between. The CDR3 contains 13 residues. The CDR3 bases are TGTGCCAGCACCCCCGGGAGTAATTCACCCCTCCACTTT. It specifies CASTPGSNSPLHF.

The chain carries TRBV5-1 and TRBJ2-2; the match to TRBD1 covers 9 bases. The V segment lost 4 bases and the J segment 4 bases; nucleotides outside the gene matches: 8. This CDR3 contains 16 residues. Germline assignment: CDR1 SGHRS and CDR2 YFSETQ. CDR3 DNA: TGCGCCAGCAGCCGGACAGGGGAAATGGTCACCGGGGAGCTGTTTTTT. It codes for CASSRTGEMVTGELFF.

The chain is built from TRBV28 and TRBJ1-4; 9 nucleotides line up with TRBD1. CDR1 and CDR2 (germline): MDHEN, SYDVKM. V lost 6 bases and J lost 8; bases outside the gene matches: 10. The CDR3 is 15 residues long. The CDR3 sequence is CASSSSTGGREKLFF. As DNA, the CDR3 is TGTGCCAGCAGCTCGTCGACAGGGGGTCGGGAAAAACTGTTTTTT.

The V and J genes are TRBV4-3 and TRBJ2-1; TRBD2 matches at 8 bases. V was pared by 0 bases and J by 9 bases, with 10 bases of the junction left unmatched. This CDR3 has 16 residues. Germline CDR1 and CDR2: LGHNA and YSLEER. CDR3 amino acids: CASSQDSERGILEQFF. CDR3 nucleotide sequence: TGCGCCAGCAGCCAAGATAGTGAGCGGGGGATTCTTGAGCAGTTCTTC.

The rearrangement links TRBV5-1 to TRBJ1-1; D is possibly TRBD1 (5 bases). The ends were cut back, 2 bases at V and 4 bases at J, with 12 bases in the middle. The CDR3 extends over 14 amino acids. Germline V CDR1 and CDR2: SGHRS, YFSETQ. The CDR3 spells CASSLGRVGTEAFF. The CDR3 region has the DNA TGCGCCAGCAGCTTAGGCAGGGTAGGCACTGAAGCTTTCTTT. Variable domain in full (rest from reference TRBV5-1 and TRBJ1-1): KAGVTQTPRYLIKTRGQQVTLSCSPISGHRSVSWYQQTPGQGLQFLFEYFSETQRNKGNFPGRFSGRQFSNSRSEMNVSTLELGDSALYLCASSLGRVGTEAFFGQGTRLTVV.

With respect to this clone: Its ends do not fully match the called genes, so a read error is possible. J is TRBJ2-3 and V is TRBV12-3 or TRBV12-4; the D gene is possibly TRBD1 (9 bases). This CDR3 region has 11 residues. CDR3 residues: CASSAREGQGF. For the CDR3, the DNA is TGTGCCAGCAGCGCTCGGGAGGGACAGGGTTTT.

V and J are TRBV18 and TRBJ2-1; possible D gene TRBD2, 5 bases. This CDR3 spans 15 amino acids. Trimming took 1 base from V and 1 from J, leaving 8 bases between them. Looked up from germline, CDR1 is KGHSH and CDR2 is LQKENI. Here the CDR3 DNA reads TGTGCCAGCTCACCACTCCCGGGGTCCTACAATGAGCAGTTCTTC. It encodes CASSPLPGSYNEQFF.

The chain combines TRBV5-5 with TRBJ2-5; TRBD1 matches 7 bases. V shed 3 bases, J shed 4 bases, and the junction held 3 bases outside the gene matches. Germline-derived CDR1 and CDR2 are SGHKS and YYEKEE (reference sequence). The CDR3 consists of 13 residues. Here the CDR3 reads CASSSTGVETQYF. CDR3 nucleotides: TGTGCCAGCAGCTCTACAGGGGTAGAGACCCAGTACTTC.

This clone was detected only once. V and J are TRBV2 and TRBJ1-6; D uncertain. The length of the CDR3 is 16 residues. The V end lost 8 bases, the J end lost 0 bases, and 14 bases lay between the germline ends. Looked up from germline, CDR1 is SNHLY and CDR2 is FYNNEI. The CDR3 is CASCVNSVSYNSPLHF. CDR3 DNA sequence: TGTGCCAGCTGCGTGAATAGTGTCTCCTATAATTCACCCCTCCACTTT.

With regard to this clone: Other DNA sequences in the sample encode the same CDR3. This chain connects TRBV18 to TRBJ1-4; the match to TRBD1 covers 10 bases. There are 15 residues in the CDR3. The J segment lost 7 bases and the V segment lost 3 bases, leaving 5 bases of the junction unmatched. The germline V gene has CDR1 KGHSH and CDR2 LQKENI. CDR3 in DNA: TGTGCCAGCTCACCCAGGACAGGGGGGAGTGAAAAACTGTTTTTT. This translates into CASSPRTGGSEKLFF.

The rearrangement links TRBV9 to TRBJ2-2; tentative D call: TRBD2 (5 bases). V lost 4 bases and J lost 5, with 15 bases in between. The CDR3 contains 15 residues. The germline V gene has CDR1 SGDLS and CDR2 YYNGEE. Here the CDR3 DNA reads TGTGCCAGCAGCCCCCCCCGGGGAGAAACCGGGGAGCTGTTTTTT. This gives the protein CASSPPRGETGELFF.